The TCR beta chain under discussion was sequenced for a study of T-cell reconstitution after alpha-beta-depleted transplantation in children. This CDR3 has 16 amino acids. Germline values: CDR1 MGHRA, CDR2 YSYEKL. Trimming took 0 bases from V and 7 from J, leaving 13 bases between them. The library targeted TCRbeta and was prepared with unique molecular identifiers. TCRdb redid the calling of the PCR reads with MiXCR, one entry per CDR3 protein. The data show fewer than 700,000 distinct CDR3 sequences, 20% to 25% seen once. Sequences were derived from PBMCs, mostly from graft donor cells, sampled 360 days after TCRalphabeta/CD19-depleted stem cell transplant. The chain joins TRBV4-1 to TRBJ1-6, with TRBD1 as a possible D gene (5 bases). The clonotype originates from a boy younger than two who had a stem cell transplant for acute myeloid leukemia, so the T cells may come from the graft donor. CDR3 in amino acids: CASSQEGQQVNSPLHF. In DNA, the CDR3 is TGCGCCAGCAGCCAAGAAGGGCAACAGGTCAATTCACCCCTCCACTTT.